Below are 22 T cell receptor beta chains sequenced from a single sample in a study of shared clonotypes between healthy human individuals. The table came from immunoSEQ multiplex PCR; TCRdb's copy has only in-frame clones and leaves some out. The sample holds 1.5 million to 1.9 million clones, 95% to 99% seen once. The sequenced sample consisted of naive CD4+ T cells sorted from blood. As to subset: CD45RA+ positively selected. The source is a man in his thirties or forties in good health.

This chain joins TRBV29-1 and TRBJ2-7; possible D gene TRBD1, 6 bases. Germline CDR1 and CDR2: SQVTM and ANQGSEA. The ends were cut back, 6 bases at V and 0 bases at J, with 21 bases in the middle. This CDR3 contains 16 residues. The CDR3 spells CSVPDPRTGNSYEQYF. The CDR3 nucleotides are TGCAGCGTCCCAGACCCCCGTACAGGGAACTCCTACGAGCAGTACTTC.

V is TRBV5-1 and J is TRBJ2-2; D remains unclear. The CDR3 spans 15 residues. V lost 4 bases and J lost 0, with 10 bases in between. CDR1 and CDR2 (germline): SGHRS, YFSETQ. The CDR3 sequence: CASSESGPNTGELFF. In nucleotides, the CDR3 is TGCGCCAGCAGCGAATCAGGACCGAACACCGGGGAGCTGTTTTTT.

The chain joins TRBV5-1 to TRBJ1-1; D is unclear. Germline V gives CDR1 SGHRS, CDR2 YFSETQ. This CDR3 region has 10 residues. With 3 bases removed from V and 8 bases from J, the gap between germline ends came to 5 bases. The CDR3 coding sequence is TGCGCCAGCAGCTGGAAAGAAGCTTTCTTT. It is translated as CASSWKEAFF.

The CDR3 DNA follows: TGTGCCAGCCAAAGCGGGGGGACCACAGATACGCAGTATTTT. Encoded protein: CASQSGGTTDTQYF. V and J are TRBV19 and TRBJ2-3; TRBD2 matches 9 bases. Germline trimming cut 9 bases from V and 2 bases from J; bases unmatched to any gene: 6. The CDR3 sequence is 14 residues long. CDR1 is LNHDA and CDR2 is SQIVND in the germline V gene (reference sequence).

The J gene is TRBJ1-1, the V gene TRBV5-1; D unclear. The CDR3 spans 13 residues. The V and J ends lost 2 bases and 1 base respectively, with 6 bases between them. Germline CDR1 SGHRS, CDR2 YFSETQ. In DNA form, the CDR3 reads TGCGCCAGCAGCTTTTCAGCGAACACTGAAGCTTTCTTT. Amino acids: CASSFSANTEAFF.

The J gene is TRBJ1-1, the V gene TRBV6-5; the D is unclear. The CDR3 runs 12 residues. Germline CDR1 MNHEY, CDR2 SVGAGI. Trimming took off 0 bases at V and 8 bases at J, with 7 bases between the two ends. This CDR3 reads CASSYSPGEAFF. The DNA for the CDR3 is TGTGCCAGCAGTTACTCGCCGGGAGAAGCTTTCTTT.

The chain employs TRBV19 and TRBJ2-3; 7 bases align to TRBD1. Germline-derived CDR1 and CDR2 are LNHDA and SQIVND (reference sequence). J lost 7 bases, V lost 2 bases, and 3 bases had no gene match. The CDR3 runs to 13 residues. This chain's CDR3 is CASSIRGRNTQYF. The CDR3 region has the DNA TGTGCCAGTAGTATAAGGGGGCGGAATACGCAGTATTTT.

The chain recombines TRBV19 with TRBJ2-5, with a tentative D call TRBD1 (6 bases). Germline V CDR1 and CDR2: LNHDA, SQIVND (reference sequence). V was trimmed by 4 bases and J by 5 bases, leaving 14 bases between them. CDR3 length equals 14 residues. CDR3 sequence: CASSTIGTYETQYF. DNA of the CDR3: TGTGCCAGTAGTACTATAGGGACATACGAGACCCAGTACTTC.

This chain uses TRBV7-8 with TRBJ2-7, with D possibly matching TRBD2 (6 bases). Germline V gene lookup returns CDR1 SGHVS and CDR2 FQNEAQ. This CDR3 region has 15 residues. V lost 1 base and J lost 2, with 12 bases in between. CDR3 nucleotides: TGTGCCAGCAGCTTAGAATTGGGGGAGGCCTACGAGCAGTACTTC. Its protein is CASSLELGEAYEQYF.

The chain uses TRBV30 and TRBJ2-7, with 8 positions matching TRBD1. Germline V gene sequence: CDR1 GTSNPN, CDR2 SVGIG (reference sequence). V was pared by 7 bases and J by 6 bases, with 8 bases of the junction left unmatched. CDR3 length: 12 residues. In nucleotides, the CDR3 is TGTGCCTCCGGGACAGGCATCGGCGAGCAGTACTTC. Amino acids: CASGTGIGEQYF. Based on the CDR3 plus reference TRBV30 and TRBJ2-7, the full variable domain is SQTIHQWPATLVQPVGSPLSLECTVEGTSNPNLYWYRQAAGRGLQLLFYSVGIGQISSEVPQNLSASRPQDRQFILSSKKLLLSDSGFYLCASGTGIGEQYFGPGTRLTVT.

This clone was recorded only once. The chain employs TRBV6-4 and TRBJ2-3; a weak D match, TRBD1 (5 bases). CDR3 length: 15 residues. The germline V and J ends were trimmed by 11 bases and 0 bases, with 18 bases remaining between them. Looked up from germline, CDR1 is MRHNA and CDR2 is SNTAGT. The CDR3 loop reads CAASKGAASTDTQYF. Written as DNA, the CDR3 is TGTGCCGCCAGCAAAGGGGCGGCTAGCACAGATACGCAGTATTTT.

The rearrangement links TRBV5-1 to TRBJ2-3; 12 bases align to TRBD1. The CDR3 runs to 15 residues. Germline loops: CDR1 SGHRS, CDR2 YFSETQ. V shed 3 bases and J 3 bases; nucleotides not matched to a gene: 2. The CDR3 sequence: CASSSGQGATDTQYF. The CDR3 coding sequence is TGCGCCAGCAGCTCGGGACAGGGGGCGACAGATACGCAGTATTTT. The complete variable domain, with remaining parts taken from reference TRBV5-1 and TRBJ2-3, reads KAGVTQTPRYLIKTRGQQVTLSCSPISGHRSVSWYQQTPGQGLQFLFEYFSETQRNKGNFPGRFSGRQFSNSRSEMNVSTLELGDSALYLCASSSGQGATDTQYFGPGTRLTVL.

Regarding this clone: The same CDR3 also results from other DNA sequences found in this sample. This chain links TRBV9 with TRBJ2-1; D is undetermined. This CDR3 has 13 amino acids. V lost 3 bases to trimming and J lost 1 base, with 5 bases between them. Germline V gene sequence: CDR1 SGDLS, CDR2 YYNGEE. The CDR3 nucleotides read TGTGCCAGCAGCGGACGATCCTACAATGAGCAGTTCTTC. Translation: CASSGRSYNEQFF.

The CDR3 coding sequence is TGTGCCAGCAGCTCGGGACTAGCGGTCCCCGGGGAGCTGTTTTTT. The encoded protein is CASSSGLAVPGELFF. The rearrangement joins TRBV11-1 to TRBJ2-2, with 11 bases aligning to TRBD2. The germline gives CDR1 SGHAT, CDR2 FQDESV (reference sequence). This CDR3 has 15 amino acids. With 4 bases clipped from V and 6 bases from J, the junction kept 4 bases outside the gene matches.

This rearrangement joins TRBV9 to TRBJ1-2; D is unclear. This CDR3 comprises 15 residues. The ends were cut back, 1 base at V and 0 bases at J, with 10 bases in the middle. Germline V gene data show CDR1 as SGDLS and CDR2 as YYNGEE. This CDR3 is CASSVFTGTNYGYTF. The CDR3 region has the DNA TGTGCCAGCAGCGTATTTACGGGAACTAACTATGGCTACACCTTC.

The chain combines TRBV11-3 with TRBJ2-2; 10 nucleotides line up with TRBD2. V was pared by 5 bases and J by 5 bases, with 8 bases of the junction left unmatched. The CDR3 length is 16 residues. The germline V gene encodes CDR1 SGHNT and CDR2 YENEEA. The CDR3 bases are TGTGCCAGCAGCCCCCCCTGGACTAGCGGTACCGGGGAGCTGTTTTTT. It is translated as CASSPPWTSGTGELFF.

This chain links TRBV5-8 with TRBJ1-4; D may be TRBD1 (6 bases). The CDR3 length is 16 residues. Between the trimmed V and J ends, which lost 0 bases and 0 bases, there was a span of 9 bases. Germline CDR1 SGHTS, CDR2 YDEGEE. The CDR3 bases are TGTGCCAGCAGCTTGGGAAACAGGGCAACTAATGAAAAACTGTTTTTT. It is translated as CASSLGNRATNEKLFF.

The CDR3 loop is CASSFGPNIQYF. CDR3 nucleotides: TGTGCCAGCAGCTTTGGCCCAAACATTCAGTACTTC. The rearrangement uses TRBV5-8 and TRBJ2-4; D ambiguous. The germline V and J ends were trimmed by 2 bases and 6 bases, with 6 bases remaining between them. Per germline, CDR1 SGHTS and CDR2 YDEGEE. The CDR3 is made up of 12 amino acids.

The chain employs TRBV6-6 and TRBJ2-7, with 7 bases identical to TRBD1. The germline CDR1 and CDR2 sequences are MNHNY and SVGAGI (reference sequence). The junction had 8 bases not matched to a gene; V was cut back by 6 bases and J by 3 bases. This CDR3 spans 14 amino acids. The CDR3 region is CASRFPGQDYEQYF. The CDR3 bases are TGTGCCAGCAGGTTTCCCGGACAGGACTACGAGCAGTACTTC.

The chain recombines TRBV11-2 with TRBJ2-7, with 7 bases that match TRBD2. CDR3 size: 16 residues. The germline V gene encodes CDR1 SGHAT and CDR2 FQNNGV. With V trimmed by 5 bases and J by 6 bases, 16 bases remained unmatched. CDR3 protein: CASSGRPRARGGEQYF. DNA of the CDR3: TGTGCCAGCAGCGGACGGCCCAGGGCGCGCGGGGGCGAGCAGTACTTC.

This chain links TRBV18 with TRBJ1-1; 7 nucleotides match TRBD1. The trim removed 3 bases at V and 2 bases at J, leaving 9 bases unmatched. The germline V gene has CDR1 KGHSH and CDR2 LQKENI. The CDR3 is 16 residues long. This chain's CDR3 is CASSPRQGKGNTEAFF. The CDR3 coding sequence is TGTGCCAGCTCACCTCGACAGGGTAAAGGAAACACTGAAGCTTTCTTT.

This chain joins TRBV9 and TRBJ2-2; D might be TRBD2 (5 bases). The CDR3 loop spans 14 amino acids. Trimming stripped 0 bases from V and 5 bases from J, with 8 bases between. Germline V gene sequence: CDR1 SGDLS, CDR2 YYNGEE. The CDR3 loop reads CASSVGGLTGELFF. The CDR3, as DNA: TGTGCCAGCAGCGTAGGAGGGTTAACCGGGGAGCTGTTTTTT.